This T cell receptor (beta chain) was identified during a study of blood T cell repertoires in COVID-19 (TCRdb year 2020). As for the study more broadly: Samples covering the acute and convalescent phases of COVID-19 were provided by collaborators in the United States, Italy and Spain. The material from the prospective study consisted of cDNA or gDNA derived from T cells, B-cell-depleted T cells, or PBMCs. Subjects who had been exposed to COVID-19, were actively infected with it, or had recovered from it provided the deeply sampled blood TCRbeta repertoires that made up the dataset. A freely available public database, intended as a resource for researchers studying the immune response to SARS-CoV-2, is where the repertoires were released. The samples were drawn from two sources: the first 160 participants of the ongoing ImmuneRACE study, and 1,254 subjects contributed by 6 global collaborators. Nearly every sample came with metadata listing a de-identified subject ID, COVID-19 status, age in years and sex. Where available, HLA class I and class II types were obtained from metadata supplied by the sample provider rather than from assay-based typing.

CDR1 is given as SGHAT and CDR2 as FQNNGV, both from the germline V gene. The CDR3 goes from the cysteine to the phenylalanine over 15 residues. Only the CDR3 DNA stays, 45 bases, in frame from base 1. Deletion took 5 bases off V and 4 bases off J, with a span of 15 bases between the germline ends. A note on this clone: Its antigen remains undetermined. Base qualities are not provided; no much larger clone lies one nucleotide away.

The immunoSEQ Assay, a bias-controlled multiplex PCR, was used to amplify TCRbeta CDR3 regions from genomic DNA. As for the authors' bioinformatics: Nucleated cell counts per sample were estimated from amplification of reference gene primers within the assay. To quantify the absolute abundance of each unique TCRbeta CDR3 rearrangement, sequence reads were collapsed and filtered. For each sample, productive Simpson clonality was calculated by taking the square root of Simpson's diversity index across productive rearrangements. As stored in TCRdb, this immuneACCESS dataset retains in-frame rearrangements with V and J assigned. A fraction of the clones does not appear; measured against another copy, unresolved V genes explain less than half of the discrepancy, and the remainder lacks a known reason. That table supplies the V and J calls and clone size; D and trimming were determined from the DNA. This sample holds approximately 670,000 clones; approximately 90% were observed only once. The ten largest clones add up to over 0.2% of the sample.

Collaborating institutions collected whole blood in K2EDTA tubes following their own protocols. For TCRbeta analysis, collaborators shipped samples as frozen whole blood, isolated PBMCs, or DNA extracted from either of those sample types. The paper as a whole reports these results and caveats: How much clinical and demographic metadata was included differed by source and by participant, and the metadata was provided uncurated.

This sequence uses TRBV11-2 and TRBJ1-3; 6 matching bases give a weak D call of TRBD1. This clonotype was obtained from a woman in her late teens or twenties with acute or convalescent COVID-19. The sequenced material came from peripheral blood. CDR3 sequence: CASSASTGWGNTIYF. The DNA sequence is as follows: TGTGCCAGCAGCGCGAGTACAGGGTGGGGAAACACCATATATTTT.